A single sample is the source of the 30 T cell receptor beta chains below, sequenced in a study of CD8 T cells in ankylosing spondylitis (dated by TCRdb to 2017 to 2019). Library preparation employed 5' RACE. Sequencer: Illumina HiSeq 2500. Using fastp trimming at Q25 and MiXCR clonotype assembly, TCRdb reanalyzed the public sequencing data and kept in-frame beta chains. Rows with one shared CDR3 protein collapse into an entry with the most common genes and DNA. The table for this sample lists about 160,000 distinct CDR3 sequences; around two fifths of them were counted only once. The ten largest clonotypes hold about 15% of the sample. Material for sequencing was synovial fluid, either unsorted or a sorted T cell fraction (not recorded which). The receptors were sampled from a male donor with ankylosing spondylitis.

This chain joins TRBV6-1 and TRBJ2-3; 9 nucleotides line up with TRBD2. V shed 5 bases, J shed 1 base, and the junction held 1 base outside the gene matches. Germline CDR1 and CDR2: MNHNS and SASEGT. This CDR3 has 14 residues. The CDR3 protein is CASSRLAGTDTQYF. The CDR3 nucleotides are TGTGCCAGCAGTCGACTAGCGGGCACAGATACGCAGTATTTT.

In its sample, this clonotype was seen many times. This sequence joins TRBV6-2 or TRBV6-3 and TRBJ2-1; either TRBD1 or TRBD2 may fit D (5 bases each). Germline CDR1 MNHEY, CDR2 SVGEGT. There are 15 residues in the CDR3. The ends were cut back, 2 bases at V and 1 base at J, with 9 bases in the middle. The CDR3, as DNA: TGTGCCAGCAGTTACCGGGGCCCTTCCTACAATGAGCAGTTCTTC. The encoded protein is CASSYRGPSYNEQFF.

The V gene is TRBV3-1, the J gene TRBJ2-7, with 7 bases that match TRBD2. The CDR3 contains 15 residues. Germline-derived CDR1 and CDR2 are LGHDT and YNNKEL (reference sequence). Germline trimming cut 3 bases from V and 1 base from J; bases unmatched to any gene: 6. The CDR3 loop reads CASSHSAGPSYEQYF. CDR3 sequence (DNA): TGTGCCAGCAGCCATTCAGCGGGGCCTTCCTACGAGCAGTACTTC.

The V call is TRBV5-1, the J call TRBJ2-1, with a possible D match to TRBD2 (6 bases). The CDR3 loop spans 18 amino acids. Germline V gives CDR1 SGHRS, CDR2 YFSETQ. V shed 5 bases and J shed 3 bases, with 24 bases lying between them. The chain's CDR3 is CASRPNTRGCPCYNEQFF. The CDR3 DNA is TGCGCCAGCAGGCCTAACACTCGGGGGTGCCCCTGCTACAATGAGCAGTTCTTC.

V gene TRBV6-4 combines with J gene TRBJ2-1; unclear D gene. This CDR3 is built from 13 residues. The ends were cut back, 2 bases at V and 2 bases at J, with 4 bases in the middle. Per germline, CDR1 MRHNA and CDR2 SNTAGT. The CDR3 nucleotides read TGTGCCAGCAGTGACAGGGCCTACAATGAGCAGTTCTTC. It specifies CASSDRAYNEQFF.

This clonotype was seen only a few times. This rearrangement joins TRBV29-1 to TRBJ1-4; tentatively, D is TRBD1 (5 bases). The CDR3 is made up of 13 amino acids. V was cut by 3 bases and J by 7 bases, with 12 bases left in between. Germline CDR1 is SQVTM and CDR2 is ANQGSEA. Here the CDR3 DNA reads TGCAGCGTTGACGAGGGGCGGGGTGAAAAACTGTTTTTT. Translation: CSVDEGRGEKLFF.

This clonotype showed up just a few times. This chain joins TRBV6-5 and TRBJ2-3; D possibly corresponds to TRBD1 (6 bases). Germline CDR1 is MNHEY and CDR2 is SVGAGI. There are 16 residues in the CDR3. The ends were cut back, 2 bases at V and 0 bases at J, with 12 bases in the middle. CDR3 DNA: TGTGCCAGCAGTTACCCCCCAGGGGATAGCACAGATACGCAGTATTTT. This sequence encodes CASSYPPGDSTDTQYF.

The table lists this clonotype with a few counts. The rearrangement uses TRBV29-1 and TRBJ1-3, with D possibly being TRBD1 (6 bases). This CDR3 is built from 17 residues. The V gene lost 5 bases and the J gene lost 3 bases, with 23 bases spanning the gap. CDR1 is SQVTM and CDR2 is ANQGSEA in the germline V gene. This CDR3 reads CSVRGGGAQPGGNTIYF. The CDR3 DNA follows: TGCAGCGTTAGAGGAGGGGGAGCACAGCCGGGTGGAAACACCATATATTTT.

The chain joins TRBV3-1 to TRBJ2-2; 9 positions match TRBD2. CDR1 is LGHDT, CDR2 YNNKEL, per germline (reference sequence). With 5 bases clipped from V and 4 bases from J, the junction kept 5 bases outside the gene matches. The CDR3 is 15 residues long. The CDR3 region is CASSDSGRPTGELFF. The CDR3 DNA reads as TGTGCCAGCAGCGATAGCGGGAGACCCACCGGGGAGCTGTTTTTT.

The CDR3 spells CATSDSRQVGAQYF. As DNA, the CDR3 is TGTGCCACCAGTGATTCGCGACAAGTTGGAGCGCAGTACTTC. This chain links TRBV24-1 with TRBJ2-7; unclear D gene. V was cut by 2 bases and J by 9 bases, with 16 bases left in between. The CDR3 length is 14 residues. Germline lookup yields CDR1 KGHDR and CDR2 SFDVKD.

Ten or more counts support this clonotype. The chain couples TRBV28 to TRBJ1-1; a weak D match, TRBD1 (6 bases). CDR1 is MDHEN, CDR2 SYDVKM, per germline. The CDR3 is 13 residues long. V was cut by 7 bases and J by 6 bases, with 15 bases left in between. For the CDR3, the DNA is TGTGCCAGCACCCTGGGGGGGGCTCCTGAAGCTTTCTTT. It is translated as CASTLGGAPEAFF. Complete variable domain (other parts from reference TRBV28 and TRBJ1-1): DVKVTQSSRYLVKRTGEKVFLECVQDMDHENMFWYRQDPGLGLRLIYFSYDVKMKEKGDIPEGYSVSREKKERFSLILESASTNQTSMYLCASTLGGAPEAFFGQGTRLTVV.

A few counts support this clonotype. The V and J genes are TRBV28 and TRBJ2-2, with TRBD2 matching over 10 bases. Germline CDR1 MDHEN, CDR2 SYDVKM. The CDR3 covers 20 residues. Trimming removed 2 bases from V and 5 bases from J; junction bases left unmatched: 17. Here the CDR3 reads CASSLPNISPSGRMTGELFF. The CDR3 DNA is TGTGCCAGCAGTTTACCGAACATTTCCCCTAGCGGGAGAATGACCGGGGAGCTGTTTTTT.

V is TRBV5-1 and J is TRBJ2-7; D is unresolved. The CDR3 is 14 amino acids. CDR1 is SGHRS, CDR2 YFSETQ, per germline. Trimming removed 4 bases at V and 2 bases at J, with 13 bases between. The CDR3 DNA reads TGCGCCAGCAGCCCGGACGTAGGAACCTACGAGCAGTACTTC. Translation: CASSPDVGTYEQYF.

J is TRBJ2-1 and V is TRBV7-9, with D perhaps assigned TRBD1 or TRBD2 (5 bases each). Looked up from germline, CDR1 is SEHNR and CDR2 is FQNEAQ (reference sequence). V was shortened by 6 bases and J by 1 base, with 13 bases between the two germline ends. This CDR3 has 15 residues. The CDR3 nucleotides read TGTGCCAGCAGAGCCGGGACCCCATCCTACAATGAGCAGTTCTTC. It codes for CASRAGTPSYNEQFF. Full variable domain (rest looked up from reference TRBV7-9 and TRBJ2-1): DTGVSQNPRHKITKRGQNVTFRCDPISEHNRLYWYRQTLGQGPEFLTYFQNEAQLEKSRLLSDRFSAERPKGSFSTLEIQRTEQGDSAMYLCASRAGTPSYNEQFFGPGTRLTVL.

The chain couples TRBV20-1 to TRBJ2-3; 11 bases are a match to TRBD2. Trimming took 6 bases from V and 0 from J; bases not matched to a gene: 5. CDR1 and CDR2 (germline): DFQATT, SNEGSKA (reference sequence). This CDR3 spans 15 amino acids. Here the CDR3 reads CSAQLAGDSTDTQYF. The CDR3 nucleotides are TGCAGTGCCCAACTAGCGGGAGATAGCACAGATACGCAGTATTTT.

This clonotype was found once. The chain joins TRBV27 to TRBJ2-7, with 7 bases fitting TRBD2. CDR3 size: 15 residues. Losses at the gene ends were 0 bases for V and 2 bases for J; bases not matched to a gene: 4. The germline CDR1 and CDR2 sequences are MNHEY and SMNVEV (reference sequence). CDR3 residues: CASSLSSSGTYEQYF. The CDR3 DNA follows: TGTGCCAGCAGTTTATCTTCCAGCGGGACCTACGAGCAGTACTTC.

The chain links TRBV6-2 or TRBV6-3 to TRBJ1-5; D is ambiguous. V gave up 10 bases and J gave up 6 bases, with 16 bases separating them. The CDR3 is 13 residues long. Germline CDR1 reads MNHEY; CDR2 reads SVGEGT. In nucleotides, the CDR3 is TGTGCCACCACCCCGGGCTGGGCTCAGCCCCAGCATTTT. It is translated as CATTPGWAQPQHF.

This clonotype has only a few counts. The V and J genes are TRBV20-1 and TRBJ1-1; D perhaps matches TRBD1 (5 bases). The CDR3 covers 12 residues. Germline CDR1 and CDR2: DFQATT and SNEGSKA (reference sequence). V shed 7 bases and J shed 5 bases, with 14 bases lying between them. In DNA, the CDR3 is TGCAGTGTCGCAGTCAGGGATACTGAAGCTTTCTTT. Encoded protein: CSVAVRDTEAFF.

The gene calls are TRBV7-8 and TRBJ2-1; 14 nucleotides align to TRBD2. Unmatched junction bases numbered 5, after V lost 1 base and J lost 12 bases. CDR1 is SGHVS and CDR2 is FQNEAQ in the germline V gene. The CDR3 spans 15 residues. CDR3 region: CASSLGGTSGSGQFF. The DNA for the CDR3 is TGTGCCAGCAGCTTAGGCGGGACTAGCGGGAGTGGGCAGTTCTTC.

This clonotype was found many times. CDR3 nucleotides: TGTGCCAGCAGTTTGTCCATCAGGCTTGAAGCTTTCTTT. Translated: CASSLSIRLEAFF. The V call is TRBV12-3 or TRBV12-4, the J call TRBJ1-1; D not certain. This CDR3 region has 13 residues. Trimming cost V 3 bases and J 7 bases, with 12 bases left between them.

This chain uses TRBV12-3 or TRBV12-4 with TRBJ1-5; the D gene is possibly TRBD1 (6 bases). This CDR3 has 15 amino acids. The V and J ends lost 1 base and 4 bases respectively, with 11 bases between them. This chain's CDR3 is CASSLVGTKNQPQHF. The CDR3 nucleotides read TGTGCCAGCAGTTTAGTCGGGACAAAAAATCAGCCCCAGCATTTT.

This clonotype was observed a few times. The chain couples TRBV5-1 to TRBJ2-7; D possibly corresponds to TRBD2 (6 bases). Per germline, CDR1 SGHRS and CDR2 YFSETQ. With 2 bases removed from V and 2 bases from J, the gap between germline ends came to 11 bases. The CDR3 runs 14 residues. CDR3 loop: CASSLGGEPYEQYF. CDR3 nucleotide sequence: TGCGCCAGCAGCTTAGGCGGGGAGCCCTACGAGCAGTACTTC.

This sequence joins TRBV10-3 and TRBJ2-7, with D possibly being TRBD1 (6 bases). Germline V CDR1 and CDR2: ENHRY, SYGVKD. This CDR3 has 19 amino acids. The V and J ends lost 0 bases and 0 bases respectively, with 21 bases between them. Here the CDR3 reads CAISESPLRGTPHSYEQYF. CDR3 sequence (DNA): TGTGCCATCAGTGAGTCGCCCCTTAGGGGGACGCCACACTCCTACGAGCAGTACTTC.

This clonotype appeared a few times. The chain recombines TRBV7-8 with TRBJ1-1; D gene unclear. V gave up 5 bases and J gave up 0 bases, with 7 bases separating them. This CDR3 is 13 amino acids long. Germline V gives CDR1 SGHVS, CDR2 FQNEAQ. CDR3: CASSLGMNTEAFF. The DNA of the CDR3 is TGTGCCAGCAGCCTAGGGATGAACACTGAAGCTTTCTTT.

V usage is TRBV5-1 and J usage is TRBJ2-1; possible D gene TRBD2, 6 bases. Trimming removed 5 bases at V and 9 bases at J, with 18 bases between. Germline lookup yields CDR1 SGHRS and CDR2 YFSETQ. This CDR3 is 14 amino acids long. CDR3 in amino acids: CASSKMRRAGEQFF. The CDR3 nucleotides are TGCGCCAGCAGTAAGATGCGGAGGGCAGGTGAGCAGTTCTTC.

This chain uses TRBV18 with TRBJ2-3, with 10 bases identical to TRBD2. Germline CDR1 is KGHSH and CDR2 is LQKENI. This CDR3 spans 16 amino acids. V gave up 4 bases and J gave up 6 bases; unmatched junction bases: 10. This chain's CDR3 is CASSLSGRALMDTQYF. The CDR3 nucleotides are TGTGCCAGCTCACTAAGCGGGAGGGCCCTCATGGATACGCAGTATTTT.

This clonotype was seen many times. The chain is built from TRBV4-3 and TRBJ2-2, with D unresolved. V lost 1 base to trimming and J lost 2 bases, with 14 bases between them. The CDR3 sequence is 17 residues long. CDR1 LGHNA and CDR2 YSLEER come from the germline V gene. CDR3 nucleotide sequence: TGCGCCAGCAGCCAAGCCACCAGAGACATCAACACCGGGGAGCTGTTTTTT. It translates to CASSQATRDINTGELFF.

The chain combines TRBV28 with TRBJ1-2; 8 nucleotides match TRBD1. The CDR3 length is 16 residues. Germline CDR1 MDHEN, CDR2 SYDVKM. Trimming at V came to 3 bases and at J to 5 bases, leaving 11 bases not matched to a gene. CDR3 nucleotide sequence: TGTGCCAGCAGTTTTTGGGGTGCCGGACAGGGTTATGGCTACACCTTC. Translating it yields CASSFWGAGQGYGYTF.

This clonotype has only a few counts. A junction end diverges from the germline sequence, so it may reflect a read error. J is TRBJ2-1 and V is TRBV29-1; the D call may be TRBD1 or TRBD2 (5 bases each). CDR3 length: 16 residues. Germline V lookup: CDR1 SQVTM, CDR2 ANQGSEA. The CDR3 DNA reads as TGCAGCGCTGAACCTCCGGGACCTACCTTGGTGGATGAGCAGTTCTTC. It yields the protein CSAEPPGPTLVDEQFF.

The chain has TRBV4-1 and TRBJ1-6; TRBD1 matches 10 bases. CDR3 length: 16 residues. The V gene end was trimmed by 4 bases and the J gene end by 10 bases; junction bases not matched to a gene: 10. Looked up from germline, CDR1 is MGHRA and CDR2 is YSYEKL. CDR3 sequence reads: CASSPGTGDLGSPLHF. CDR3 nucleotides: TGCGCCAGCAGCCCCGGGACAGGGGATCTGGGCTCACCCCTCCACTTT.